The clone carrying this T cell receptor (beta chain) has a single count. Libraries were prepared by immunoSEQ multiplex PCR; TCRdb keeps only in-frame clonotypes and omits some of them. The sample lists a few hundred thousand clones; roughly 80% were seen once. The sample is drawn from a study of blood T cell repertoires in COVID-19. Study in general: The samples span acute and convalescent COVID-19 from the United States, Italy and Spain.

The CDR3 sequence is 12 residues long. In germline, CDR1 is SGHRS, CDR2 YFSETQ. With 1 base removed from V and 7 bases from J, the gap between germline ends came to 8 bases. The source of this sequence is a woman younger than 35 with acute or convalescent COVID-19. The material sequenced was peripheral blood. The chain employs TRBV5-1 and TRBJ1-1; the D gene is possibly TRBD1 (6 bases). The CDR3 sequence: CASSLSGDEAFF. The CDR3 region has the DNA TGCGCCAGCAGCTTGTCAGGGGATGAAGCTTTCTTT.